The 17 T cell receptor beta chains below all came from one sample that was sequenced in a study of shared clonotypes between healthy human individuals. Naive-designated CD8 cells lacked CD45RO, were positively enriched for CCR7, and omitted terminally differentiated effector memory CD45RA+ cells. TCRdb keeps only in-frame clones here, not all; method: immunoSEQ multiplex PCR. Of 1.5 million to 2.5 million clones listed, about 95% are singletons. Sequences were obtained from naive CD8+ T cells sorted from blood. All receptors derive from a man younger than 35 in good health.

The chain combines TRBV7-9 with TRBJ2-5; TRBD1 aligns across 7 bases. Germline CDR1 and CDR2: SEHNR and FQNEAQ (reference sequence). The CDR3 sequence is 13 residues long. V lost 4 bases, J lost 6 bases, and 5 bases stayed unmatched. The CDR3: CASSSDRMKTQYF. CDR3 sequence (DNA): TGTGCCAGCAGCTCGGACAGGATGAAGACCCAGTACTTC.

The chain uses TRBV4-3 and TRBJ2-7; D is unclear. The CDR3 sequence is 15 residues long. The V end lost 0 bases, the J end lost 2 bases, and 11 bases lay between the germline ends. From germline, CDR1 is LGHNA and CDR2 YSLEER. The CDR3 DNA sequence: TGCGCCAGCAGCCAAGATCCTATAGGACCCTACGAGCAGTACTTC. This sequence encodes CASSQDPIGPYEQYF.

The rearrangement uses TRBV11-2 and TRBJ1-4, with D unclear. The germline V and J ends were trimmed by 7 bases and 3 bases, with 21 bases remaining between them. The CDR3 totals 17 residues. Per germline, CDR1 SGHAT and CDR2 FQNNGV. In DNA, the CDR3 is TGTGCCAGCAACAACGACCCCCCGGGGATGGCTAATGAAAAACTGTTTTTT. This translates into CASNNDPPGMANEKLFF.

Here the CDR3 reads CASSLFGTAIYEQYF. The DNA for the CDR3 is TGTGCCAGCAGTTTATTCGGGACAGCGATCTACGAGCAGTACTTC. The rearrangement joins TRBV28 to TRBJ2-7; 7 nucleotides match TRBD1. Per the germline V gene, CDR1 is MDHEN and CDR2 is SYDVKM. V was pared by 1 base and J by 3 bases, with 6 bases of the junction left unmatched. The CDR3 sequence is 15 residues long.

This clone showed up just once. V and J are TRBV13 and TRBJ2-1; tentatively, D is TRBD2 (6 bases). V was shortened by 5 bases and J by 1 base, with 15 bases between the two germline ends. Germline-derived CDR1 and CDR2 are PRHDT and FYEKMQ (reference sequence). CDR3 length: 16 residues. This CDR3 reads CASSGSTSRSYNEQFF. CDR3 DNA sequence: TGTGCCAGCAGCGGTAGTACTAGCAGGTCCTACAATGAGCAGTTCTTC.

The V gene is TRBV4-3, the J gene TRBJ2-1; tentative D call: TRBD2 (6 bases). Germline CDR1 is LGHNA and CDR2 is YSLEER. The germline V and J ends were trimmed by 0 bases and 1 base, with 10 bases remaining between them. The CDR3 covers 16 residues. In DNA, the CDR3 is TGCGCCAGCAGCCAAGACAGCGGGCCTTCCTACAATGAGCAGTTCTTC. Translation: CASSQDSGPSYNEQFF.

Here the CDR3 reads CASSPTGNYGYTF. The CDR3 DNA follows: TGTGCCAGCAGTCCCACCGGGAACTATGGCTACACCTTC. The chain has TRBV28 and TRBJ1-2; D is undetermined. Germline V lookup: CDR1 MDHEN, CDR2 SYDVKM. The V end was cut by 5 bases, the J end by 2 bases, with 9 bases between. The CDR3 has 13 amino acids.

This rearrangement joins TRBV15 to TRBJ1-2; D is undetermined. With 6 bases removed from V and 11 bases from J, the gap between germline ends came to 16 bases. The CDR3 spans 12 residues. CDR1 is LNHNV, CDR2 YYDKDF, per germline (reference sequence). The CDR3 DNA reads TGTGCCACCAGGGACCTAACCCGTGGTTACACCTTC. This gives the protein CATRDLTRGYTF.

This chain uses TRBV5-1 with TRBJ1-1, with D possibly TRBD1 on 6 matching bases. Germline V gene lookup returns CDR1 SGHRS and CDR2 YFSETQ. Trimming took off 3 bases at V and 0 bases at J, with 12 bases between the two ends. The CDR3 loop spans 15 amino acids. CDR3: CASSSSGTLNTEAFF. CDR3 in DNA: TGCGCCAGCAGCTCCTCCGGGACACTGAACACTGAAGCTTTCTTT.

The chain recombines TRBV4-1 with TRBJ2-7; tentatively, D is TRBD2 (6 bases). Germline CDR1 and CDR2: MGHRA and YSYEKL. This CDR3 comprises 16 residues. V dropped 0 bases and J dropped 2 bases, with 14 bases sitting between them. For the CDR3, the DNA is TGCGCCAGCAGCCAAGATAGAGATAGCGGAGCCTACGAGCAGTACTTC. Amino acid sequence: CASSQDRDSGAYEQYF.

Notes on this clone: One junction end does not reproduce the germline sequence, and a read error may be involved. V is TRBV4-1 and J is TRBJ1-6; D is possibly TRBD1 (5 bases). The germline gives CDR1 MGHRA, CDR2 YSYEKL. The CDR3 is 13 residues long. DNA for the CDR3: TGCGCCAGCAGCGCTAGCTTCGGGACCCCGGGAAACTTT. Protein sequence: CASSASFGTPGNF.

This sequence joins TRBV2 and TRBJ2-7, with D perhaps matching TRBD1 (6 bases). V was trimmed by 4 bases and J by 0 bases, leaving 13 bases between them. This CDR3 contains 15 residues. CDR1 and CDR2 from the germline V gene are SNHLY and FYNNEI. The CDR3 DNA is TGTGCCAGCAGTGGAGGACAGTGGAGCTCCTACGAGCAGTACTTC. Its protein is CASSGGQWSSYEQYF.

The rearrangement uses TRBV27 and TRBJ2-2; D might be TRBD1 (6 bases). The CDR3 has 15 residues. The ends were cut back, 2 bases at V and 5 bases at J, with 12 bases in the middle. CDR1 is MNHEY and CDR2 is SMNVEV in the germline V gene (reference sequence). CDR3 sequence reads: CASSLGQGQTGELFF. The CDR3, as DNA: TGTGCCAGCAGTTTAGGGCAGGGACAAACCGGGGAGCTGTTTTTT.

This rearrangement joins TRBV11-2 to TRBJ2-7; D call uncertain. The CDR3 is made up of 16 amino acids. Germline assignment: CDR1 SGHAT and CDR2 FQNNGV. V was shortened by 2 bases and J by 0 bases, with 14 bases between the two germline ends. CDR3 DNA sequence: TGTGCCAGCAGCTTATCATCCAACCCGCCCTCCTACGAGCAGTACTTC. Protein: CASSLSSNPPSYEQYF. Full variable domain (missing parts from reference TRBV11-2 and TRBJ2-7): EAGVAQSPRYKIIEKRQSVAFWCNPISGHATLYWYQQILGQGPKLLIQFQNNGVVDDSQLPKDRFSAERLKGVDSTLKIQPAKLEDSAVYLCASSLSSNPPSYEQYFGPGTRLTVT.

The chain couples TRBV9 to TRBJ2-7; tentative D call: TRBD1 (6 bases). V lost 3 bases and J 0 bases, leaving 13 bases between the germline ends. CDR3 length equals 15 residues. Looked up from germline, CDR1 is SGDLS and CDR2 is YYNGEE. The CDR3 protein is CASSASGHSSYEQYF. The CDR3 nucleotides read TGTGCCAGCAGCGCTTCGGGACACAGCTCCTACGAGCAGTACTTC.

As for this clone: Possible read error: a much larger clone is one base away. Other DNA sequences of this sample code for an identical CDR3. The rearrangement joins TRBV13 to TRBJ2-3; D ambiguous. CDR1 is PRHDT, CDR2 FYEKMQ, per germline (reference sequence). The CDR3 is made up of 12 amino acids. This CDR3 is CASSLGTDTQYF. The DNA for the CDR3 is TGTGCCAGCAGCCTAGGCACAGATACGCAGTATTTT.

This chain joins TRBV5-8 and TRBJ1-2; D is unresolved. The germline V gene has CDR1 SGHTS and CDR2 YDEGEE. Trimming shortened V by 0 bases and J by 0 bases, and 6 bases separated the two germline ends. The CDR3 has 14 amino acids. As DNA, the CDR3 is TGTGCCAGCAGCTTGGACATAACTAACTATGGCTACACCTTC. This sequence encodes CASSLDITNYGYTF. Using reference TRBV5-8 and TRBJ1-2 for the parts outside the CDR3, the full variable domain is EAGVTQSPTHLIKTRGQQATLRCSPISGHTSVYWYQQALGLGLQFLLWYDEGEERNRGNFPPRFSGRQFPNYSSELNVNALELEDSALYLCASSLDITNYGYTFGSGTRLTVV.